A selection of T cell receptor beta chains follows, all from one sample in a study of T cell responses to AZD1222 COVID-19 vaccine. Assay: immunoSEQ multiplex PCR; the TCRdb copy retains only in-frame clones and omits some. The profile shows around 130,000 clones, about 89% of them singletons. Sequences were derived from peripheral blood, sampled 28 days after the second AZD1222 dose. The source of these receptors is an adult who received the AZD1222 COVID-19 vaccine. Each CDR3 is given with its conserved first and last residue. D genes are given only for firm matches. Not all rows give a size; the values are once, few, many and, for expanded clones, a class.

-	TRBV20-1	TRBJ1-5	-	TGCAGTGCCGGGGGAGGGTGGCCCCAGCATTTT	CSAGGGWPQHF
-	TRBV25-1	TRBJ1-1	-	TGTGCCAGCAGTGGGGGCGATGGGAGAGTGAACACTGAAGCTTTCTTT	CASSGGDGRVNTEAFF
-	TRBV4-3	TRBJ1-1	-	TGCGCCAGCAGCCAAGTAGGTCAGGGGAACACTGAAGCTTTCTTT	CASSQVGQGNTEAFF
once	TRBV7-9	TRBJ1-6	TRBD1	TGTGCCAGCAGCCTAGACAACAGGGGGAGTTCACCCCTCCACTTT	CASSLDNRGSSPLHF
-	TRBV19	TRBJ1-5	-	TGTGCCAGTAGTACCCCGTCCTATCAGCCCCAGCATTTT	CASSTPSYQPQHF
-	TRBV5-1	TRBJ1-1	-	TGCGCCAGCAGCTTGGACAGTGGGGGGACTGAAGCTTTCTTT	CASSLDSGGTEAFF
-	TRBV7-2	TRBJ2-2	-	TGTGCCAGCAGCTGGGACGGAACGAACACCGGGGAGCTGTTTTTT	CASSWDGTNTGELFF
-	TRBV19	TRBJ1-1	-	TGTGCCAGTAAAGCGGTGGTGAACACTGAAGCTTTCTTT	CASKAVVNTEAFF
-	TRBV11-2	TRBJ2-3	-	TGTGCCAGCAGCCCGTTGGTCTCAGATACGCAGTATTTT	CASSPLVSDTQYF
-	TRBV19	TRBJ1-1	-	TGTGCCAGTAGTAGGGGTTCCCCGGAGAGGAGGATGGCTTTCTTT	CASSRGSPERRMAFF
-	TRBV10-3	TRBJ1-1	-	TGTGCCATCAGTGCATCCGGGGCAGGAGAGAACACTGAAGCTTTCTTT	CAISASGAGENTEAFF
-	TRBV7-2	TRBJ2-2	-	TGTGCCAGCAGCTTAGCGGCCGCGGGGACCGGGGAGCTGTTTTTT	CASSLAAAGTGELFF
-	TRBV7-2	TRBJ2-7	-	TGTGCCAGCAGCTTTTACAGGGATGGAAACGAGCAGTACTTC	CASSFYRDGNEQYF
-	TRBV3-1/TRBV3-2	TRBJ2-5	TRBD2	TGTGCCAGCAGCCAAGCCACTAGCGGGAGGGAGACCCAGTACTTC	CASSQATSGRETQYF
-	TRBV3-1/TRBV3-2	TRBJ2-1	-	TGTGCCAGCAGCCCCCCAAACCGGGACTTTTCCTTGGGGTTCTACAATGAGCAGTTCTTC	CASSPPNRDFSLGFYNEQFF
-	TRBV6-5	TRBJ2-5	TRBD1	TGTGCCAGTTTGGGACAGCAAGAGACCCAGTACTTC	CASLGQQETQYF
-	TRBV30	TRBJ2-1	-	TGTGCCTGGAGTGTTTACAATGAGCAGTTCTTC	CAWSVYNEQFF
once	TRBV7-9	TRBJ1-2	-	TGTGCCAGCAGCTTAATGGGGATTAACTATGGCTACACCTTC	CASSLMGINYGYTF
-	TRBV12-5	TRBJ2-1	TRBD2	TGTGCTAGTGGCCCTAGCGGGTCCCATGAGCAGTTCTTC	CASGPSGSHEQFF
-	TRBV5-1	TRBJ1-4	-	TGCGCCAGCAGCTTGGTTGACAGGCAGAATGAAAAACTGTTTTTT	CASSLVDRQNEKLFF
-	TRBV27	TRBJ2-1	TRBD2	TGTGCCAGCAGTTTATCGAGCCTTGGGACTAGCGGGAGGTCCAATGAGCAGTTCTTC	CASSLSSLGTSGRSNEQFF
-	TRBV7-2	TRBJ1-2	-	TGTGCCAGCAGCCCGAATCGGTCCCGGTATGGCTACACCTTC	CASSPNRSRYGYTF
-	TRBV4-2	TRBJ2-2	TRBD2	TGTGCCAGCAGCGAGCGACTAGCGGGGCTCGGATCGAACACCGGGGAGCTGTTTTTT	CASSERLAGLGSNTGELFF
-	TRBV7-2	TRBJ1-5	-	TGTGCCAGCAGCTTATTGGGGGACACCAATCAGCCCCAGCATTTT	CASSLLGDTNQPQHF
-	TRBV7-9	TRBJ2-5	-	TGTGCCAGCAAGTTGTCAGTGGGAGAGACCCAGTACTTC	CASKLSVGETQYF
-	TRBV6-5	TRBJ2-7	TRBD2	TGTGCCAGCAGCGGACTAGCGGGAGGGAGGAACGAGCAGTACTTC	CASSGLAGGRNEQYF
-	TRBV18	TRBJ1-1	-	TGTGCCAGCTCATCATCTAGGGACGGGAACACTGAAGCTTTCTTT	CASSSSRDGNTEAFF
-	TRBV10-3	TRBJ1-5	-	TGTGCCATCAGTGAGAATAGGGGGTATAGCAATCAGCCCCAGCATTTT	CAISENRGYSNQPQHF
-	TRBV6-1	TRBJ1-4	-	TGTGCCAGCAGTGAGGGACGGACCAATGAAAAACTGTTTTTT	CASSEGRTNEKLFF
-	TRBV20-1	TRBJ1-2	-	TGCAGTGTCGGAGAAAACTATGGCTACACCTTC	CSVGENYGYTF
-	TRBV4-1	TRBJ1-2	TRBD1	TGCGCCAGCAGCCAAGTCATAGGGGGCGGGGGCTACACCTTC	CASSQVIGGGGYTF
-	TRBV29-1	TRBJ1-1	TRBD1	TGCAGCGTTCGACAGGGGGTGGGAGCTGAAGCTTTCTTT	CSVRQGVGAEAFF
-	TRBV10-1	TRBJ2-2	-	TGCGCCAGCAGTACTCGACGTTCCCCCACCGGGGAGCTGTTTTTT	CASSTRRSPTGELFF
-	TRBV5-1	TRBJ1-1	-	TGCGCCAGCACCCCGGGGGGACGTCTGAACACTGAAGCTTTCTTT	CASTPGGRLNTEAFF
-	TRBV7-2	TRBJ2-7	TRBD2	TGTGCCAGCAGCCTAGCGGGAGGGCCAAACTACGAGCAGTACTTC	CASSLAGGPNYEQYF
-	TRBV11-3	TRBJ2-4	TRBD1	TGTGCCAGCAGCCCCGGGACAGAAAACATTCAGTACTTC	CASSPGTENIQYF
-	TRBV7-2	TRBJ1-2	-	TGTGCCAGCAGCTCCCGACAGGTCACGGGGTCCTATGGCTACACCTTC	CASSSRQVTGSYGYTF
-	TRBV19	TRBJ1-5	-	TGTGCCAGTAGCCTTAGTGGAGGGGGAGGAGGGAATCAGCCCCAGCATTTT	CASSLSGGGGGNQPQHF
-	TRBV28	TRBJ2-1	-	TGTGCCAGCAGTCCCGGAGGGTGGCGGAGCTCCTACAATGAGCAGTTCTTC	CASSPGGWRSSYNEQFF
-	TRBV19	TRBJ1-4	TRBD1	TGTGCCAGCGGAGACAGGGCAACTAATGAAAAACTGTTTTTT	CASGDRATNEKLFF
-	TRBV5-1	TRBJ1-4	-	TGCGCCAGCAGCTCGCAGACCGGGCCTCTGAATGAAAAACTGTTTTTT	CASSSQTGPLNEKLFF
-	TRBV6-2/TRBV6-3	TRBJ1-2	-	TGTGCCAGCAGTTACTCGAGTCTGTTCGGCTACACCTTC	CASSYSSLFGYTF
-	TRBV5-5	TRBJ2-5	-	TGTGCCAGCAGCTTGTTCGGGAGTTTAGAGACCCAGTACTTC	CASSLFGSLETQYF
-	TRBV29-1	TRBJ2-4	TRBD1	TGCAGCGTTGCCCCCGGACAGGGTCGGAGAAACATTCAGTACTTC	CSVAPGQGRRNIQYF
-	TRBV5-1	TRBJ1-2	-	TGCGCCAGCAGAAAGGTTGCAGGGGCTGTCTATGGCTACACCTTC	CASRKVAGAVYGYTF
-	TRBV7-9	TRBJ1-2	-	TGTGCCAGCACCGACACCTATGGCTACACCTTC	CASTDTYGYTF
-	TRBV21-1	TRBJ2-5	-	TGTGCCAGCAGCAAAGCCGGAGGGCTAGAGACCCAGTACTTC	CASSKAGGLETQYF
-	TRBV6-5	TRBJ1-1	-	TGTGCCAGCAGTTACTCGGCAGGGGCGAACACTGAAGCTTTCTTT	CASSYSAGANTEAFF
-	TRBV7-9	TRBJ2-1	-	TGTGCCAGCAGCTCCCTGGGCCGCACCAATGAGCAGTTCTTC	CASSSLGRTNEQFF
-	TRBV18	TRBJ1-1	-	TGTGCCAGCTCATCTACAGGGCCCCTGAACACTGAAGCTTTCTTT	CASSSTGPLNTEAFF
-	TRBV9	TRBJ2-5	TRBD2	TGTGCCAGCAGCGTAGACAGCGGGAGCCAAGAGACCCAGTACTTC	CASSVDSGSQETQYF
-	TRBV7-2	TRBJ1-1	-	TGTGCCAGCAGCGAGCCGGGACATTTTGAAGCTTTCTTT	CASSEPGHFEAFF
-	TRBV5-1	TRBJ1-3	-	TGCGCCAGCAGCTTGGGGACTGCTGGAAACATCATATATTTT	CASSLGTAGNIIYF